A selection of T cell receptor beta chains follows, all from one sample in a study of CD8 T cells in Susac syndrome. TCRdb redid the calling of the immunoSEQ multiplex PCR reads with MiXCR, one entry per CDR3 protein. The table shows about 240,000 distinct CDR3 sequences, with less than 96% occurring only once. Sequenced input: CD4+ T cells from PBMCs. The receptors were sampled from a human donor with Susac syndrome. The CDR3 runs from the conserved cysteine through the conserved F or W. A D gene is named only where the DNA matches it firmly. Part of the rows lack a size; the others show once, few, many or a class for expanded clones.

V gene	D gene	clone size	J gene	CDR3 protein	CDR3 DNA
TRBV29-1	-	-	TRBJ1-2	CSVPKDSGYTF	TGCAGCGTTCCCAAGGACAGTGGCTACACCTTC
TRBV6-2/TRBV6-3	-	-	TRBJ2-5	CASTQGRTQETQYF	TGTGCCAGCACCCAAGGGAGGACACAAGAGACCCAGTACTTC
TRBV6-6	TRBD1	-	TRBJ2-3	CASSYSGTGTDTQYF	TGTGCCAGCAGTTACTCCGGGACAGGGACAGATACGCAGTATTTT
TRBV11-1	TRBD2	-	TRBJ2-1	CASSILPGLASNEQFF	TGTGCCAGCAGCATCCTTCCGGGACTAGCGTCAAATGAGCAGTTCTTC
TRBV27	-	-	TRBJ2-7	CASSLAGQYF	TGTGCCAGCAGTTTAGCAGGGCAGTACTTC
TRBV25-1	-	-	TRBJ1-5	CASSELGPPLGPQHF	TGTGCCAGCAGTGAATTAGGGCCCCCATTAGGGCCCCAGCATTTT
TRBV25-1	-	-	TRBJ1-3	CATWGSGNTIYF	TGTGCCACCTGGGGGTCTGGAAACACCATATATTTT
TRBV5-1	TRBD1	-	TRBJ2-2	CASSYLSDRPTGELFF	TGCGCCAGCAGCTACCTCTCGGACAGGCCCACCGGGGAGCTGTTTTTT
TRBV19	TRBD1	-	TRBJ2-7	CASSIDRDRLSYEQYF	TGTGCCAGTAGTATAGACCGGGACAGGCTCTCCTACGAGCAGTACTTC
TRBV6-5	-	-	TRBJ2-5	CASSYLPSKGERGETQYF	TGTGCCAGCAGCTACCTCCCATCTAAGGGGGAACGAGGGGAGACCCAGTACTTC
TRBV7-2	TRBD2	-	TRBJ2-7	CASSLDRTSGYEQYF	TGTGCCAGCAGCTTAGATCGGACTAGCGGCTACGAGCAGTACTTC
TRBV25-1	-	once	TRBJ2-5	CASSEGGQIFDTQYF	TGTGCCAGCAGTGAAGGTGGACAGATTTTTGATACCCAGTACTTC
TRBV19	-	-	TRBJ2-2	CASRDYSTAGELFF	TGTGCCAGTAGAGACTATTCGACGGCCGGGGAGCTGTTTTTT
TRBV4-1	-	-	TRBJ1-4	CASSQGDTTTNEKLFF	TGCGCCAGCAGCCAAGGGGACACAACAACTAATGAAAAACTGTTTTTT
TRBV6-5	TRBD1	-	TRBJ1-2	CASSTGVGNYGYTF	TGTGCCAGCTCAACAGGGGTAGGAAACTATGGCTACACCTTC
TRBV7-9	TRBD2	once	TRBJ2-3	CASSPPLREGGDTQYF	TGTGCCAGCAGCCCCCCCCTACGGGAGGGGGGGGATACGCAGTATTTT